This T cell receptor (beta chain) was captured in a study of cytomegalovirus exposure and HLA in healthy donors. As concerns this clone: The antigen remains unidentified.

Trimming pared 8 bases from V and 3 bases from J, leaving 17 bases between. Germline V CDR1 and CDR2: LNHDA, SQIVND (reference sequence). The CDR3 runs 15 residues. Study findings and constraints: The study listed roughly 150 cytomegalovirus-associated TCR beta chains. CMV serostatus was the sole immune exposure information available. Per a prior analysis, the majority of TCR beta V segments were productive roughly 90% or roughly 30% of the time. In a later analysis, HLA-associated TCR beta chains were more clonally expanded than equally common others.

A multiplex PCR was run with 60 Vbeta primers and 13 Jbeta primers. Assay used: immunoSEQ multiplex PCR; TCRdb lists only in-frame clones, some missing. The sample has about 76,000 clones, about 70% seen once. Material: PBMCs. The chain employs TRBV19 and TRBJ1-5; unclear D gene. The source of this sequence is a male donor in good health and CMV-seropositive. DNA for the CDR3: TGTGCCAGTCCCCTCCCACCTACTAACAATCAGCCCCAGCATTTT. This gives the protein CASPLPPTNNQPQHF.